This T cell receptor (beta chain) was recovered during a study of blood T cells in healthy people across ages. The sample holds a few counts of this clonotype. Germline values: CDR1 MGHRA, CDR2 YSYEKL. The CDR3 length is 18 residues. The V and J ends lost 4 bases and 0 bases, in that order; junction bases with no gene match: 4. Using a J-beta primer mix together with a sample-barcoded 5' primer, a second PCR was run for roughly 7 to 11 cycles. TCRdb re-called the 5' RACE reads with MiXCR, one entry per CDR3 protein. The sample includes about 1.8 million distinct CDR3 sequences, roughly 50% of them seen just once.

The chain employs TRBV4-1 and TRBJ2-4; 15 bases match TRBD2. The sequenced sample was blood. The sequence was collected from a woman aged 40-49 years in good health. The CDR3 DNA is TGCGCCAGCAGCCCGGGACTAGCGGGGGGCTCAGCCAAAAACATTCAGTACTTC. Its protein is CASSPGLAGGSAKNIQYF.